A selection of T cell receptor beta chains follows, all from one sample in a study of blood T cells in healthy people across ages. Each CDR3 protein is one row after TCRdb ran MiXCR on the 5' RACE reads. There are about 680,000 distinct CDR3 sequences in the sample; 45% to 50% occur only once, and 30% to 35% lies in the top ten. What was sequenced was blood. Every receptor here comes from a woman in her sixties or seventies in good health. Each CDR3 is given with its conserved first and last residue. Fields, in order: J gene, D gene, V gene, clone size, CDR3 DNA, CDR3 protein. A D gene is named only where the DNA matches it firmly. Clone sizes are given selectively: once, few, many, or a class where the clone is expanded.

>TRBJ2-3|-|TRBV20-1|-
TGCAGTGCTAGCTCGGGCCTTAGCACAGATACGCAGTATTTT
CSASSGLSTDTQYF
>TRBJ2-5|-|TRBV10-3|-
TGTGCCATCAGTGAGAGTCTAGAAGAGACCCAGTACTTC
CAISESLEETQYF
>TRBJ1-1|TRBD1|TRBV25-1|few
TGTGCCAGCAGAACTTCCGACAGGGCGAACACTGAAGCTTTCTTT
CASRTSDRANTEAFF
>TRBJ1-1|-|TRBV29-1|-
TGCAGCGTCGGGACACTGAACACTGAAGCTTTCTTT
CSVGTLNTEAFF
>TRBJ2-1|TRBD2|TRBV24-1|-
TGTGCCACCAGTAGTGGACTAGCGGGTGAGCAGTTCTTC
CATSSGLAGEQFF
>TRBJ2-7|-|TRBV18|many
TGTGCCAGCTCCCAGGGGGACCCCGGGGGGGAGCAGTACTTC
CASSQGDPGGEQYF
>TRBJ2-1|TRBD1|TRBV29-1|few
TGCAGCGTTGCAACAGGGGGCCTTGAGCAGTTCTTC
CSVATGGLEQFF
>TRBJ2-2|-|TRBV29-1|-
TGCAGCGTTGGGTTGCTGAACACCGGGGAGCTGTTTTTT
CSVGLLNTGELFF
>TRBJ2-5|TRBD1|TRBV29-1|-
TGCAGCGTGTCCCAACAGGGGAAACAACAAGAGACCCAGTACTTC
CSVSQQGKQQETQYF
>TRBJ2-7|-|TRBV21-1|-
TGTGCCAGCAGCAACCCCCTTCTGAGTAAGCAGTACTTC
CASSNPLLSKQYF
>TRBJ1-5|-|TRBV12-3/TRBV12-4|few
TGTGCCAGCAGTTCAAGGGTGCAACAGCCCCAGCATTTT
CASSSRVQQPQHF
>TRBJ2-3|-|TRBV9|-
TGTGCCAGCAGCGTAGGAACTAGCTGGGTCTTCACAGATACGCAGTATTTT
CASSVGTSWVFTDTQYF